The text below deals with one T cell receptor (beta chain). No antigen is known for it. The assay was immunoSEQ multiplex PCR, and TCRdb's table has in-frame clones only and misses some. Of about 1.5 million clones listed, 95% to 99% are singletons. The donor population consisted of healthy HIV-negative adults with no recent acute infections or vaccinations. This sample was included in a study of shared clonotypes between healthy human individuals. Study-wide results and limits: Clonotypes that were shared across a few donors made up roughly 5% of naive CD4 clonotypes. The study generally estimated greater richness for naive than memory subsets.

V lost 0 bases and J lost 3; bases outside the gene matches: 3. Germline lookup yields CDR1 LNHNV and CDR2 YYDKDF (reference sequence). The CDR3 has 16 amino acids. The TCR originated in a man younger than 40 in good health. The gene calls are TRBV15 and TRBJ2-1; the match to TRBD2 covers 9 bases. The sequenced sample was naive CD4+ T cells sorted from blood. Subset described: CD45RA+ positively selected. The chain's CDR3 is CATSRDLAGNYNEQFF. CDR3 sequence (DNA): TGTGCCACCAGCAGAGATCTAGCGGGAAACTACAATGAGCAGTTCTTC.